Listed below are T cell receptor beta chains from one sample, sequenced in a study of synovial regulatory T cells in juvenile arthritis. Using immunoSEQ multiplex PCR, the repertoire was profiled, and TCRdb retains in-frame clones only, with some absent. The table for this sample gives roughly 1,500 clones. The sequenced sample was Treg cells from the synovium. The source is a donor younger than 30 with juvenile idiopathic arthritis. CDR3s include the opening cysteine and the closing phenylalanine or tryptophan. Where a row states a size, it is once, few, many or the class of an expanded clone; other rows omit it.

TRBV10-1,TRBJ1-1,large,CASSAGDTEAFF
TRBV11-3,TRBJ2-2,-,CASSLGQHTGELFF
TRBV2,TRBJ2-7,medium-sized,CASSPILADQYF
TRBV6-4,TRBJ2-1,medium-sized,CASSEAGLAENEQFF